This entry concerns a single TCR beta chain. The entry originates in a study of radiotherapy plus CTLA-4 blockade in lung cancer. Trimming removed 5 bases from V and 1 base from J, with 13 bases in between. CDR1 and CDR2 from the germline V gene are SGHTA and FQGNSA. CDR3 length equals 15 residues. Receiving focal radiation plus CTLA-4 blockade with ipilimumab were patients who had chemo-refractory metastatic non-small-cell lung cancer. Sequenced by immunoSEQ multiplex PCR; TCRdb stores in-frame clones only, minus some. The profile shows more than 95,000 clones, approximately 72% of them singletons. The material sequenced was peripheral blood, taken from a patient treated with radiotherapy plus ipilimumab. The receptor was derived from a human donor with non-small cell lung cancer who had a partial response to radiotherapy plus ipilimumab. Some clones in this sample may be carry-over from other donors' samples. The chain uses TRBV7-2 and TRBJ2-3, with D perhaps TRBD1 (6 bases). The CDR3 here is CASSVQGRGTDTQYF. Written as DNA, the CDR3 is TGTGCCAGCAGCGTACAGGGAAGAGGCACAGATACGCAGTATTTT.